The rows below give T cell receptor beta chains drawn from one sample of a study of CD8 T cells in ankylosing spondylitis. TCRdb reanalysed the 5' RACE reads using MiXCR and keeps one entry per CDR3 protein. The table records under 300,000 distinct CDR3 sequences, about 18% of them present only once. Sequences were obtained from blood, either unsorted or a sorted T cell fraction (not recorded which). All receptors come from a male donor with ankylosing spondylitis or in good health (not recorded which). The CDR3 runs from the conserved cysteine through the conserved F or W. A D gene is named only where the DNA matches it firmly. Clone sizes are given selectively: once, few, many, or a class where the clone is expanded.

d_call: NA
clone_size: NA
v_call: TRBV7-6
j_call: TRBJ2-6
cdr3_aa: CASSLLSGVGANVLTF
cdr3_nt: TGTGCCAGCAGCTTACTATCAGGGGTTGGGGCCAACGTCCTGACTTTC

d_call: NA
clone_size: NA
v_call: TRBV10-2
j_call: TRBJ2-3
cdr3_aa: CASRAADTQYF
cdr3_nt: TGCGCCAGCCGGGCCGCAGATACGCAGTATTTT

d_call: NA
clone_size: few
v_call: TRBV10-2
j_call: TRBJ2-7
cdr3_aa: CASSEPTFQRYEQYF
cdr3_nt: TGCGCCAGCAGTGAGCCGACTTTTCAGCGCTACGAGCAGTACTTC

d_call: NA
clone_size: NA
v_call: TRBV10-2
j_call: TRBJ2-2
cdr3_aa: CASSENQDPGELFF
cdr3_nt: TGCGCCAGCAGTGAGAACCAGGACCCCGGGGAGCTGTTTTTT

d_call: TRBD2
clone_size: few
v_call: TRBV4-3
j_call: TRBJ2-7
cdr3_aa: CASSPGGGYPYEQYF
cdr3_nt: TGCGCCAGCAGCCCCGGCGGGGGGTACCCCTACGAGCAGTACTTC

d_call: TRBD2
clone_size: few
v_call: TRBV15
j_call: TRBJ2-1
cdr3_aa: CATSRKREGLDNEQFF
cdr3_nt: TGTGCCACCAGCAGGAAGCGGGAGGGCCTGGACAATGAGCAGTTCTTC

d_call: TRBD2
clone_size: few
v_call: TRBV4-1
j_call: TRBJ2-7
cdr3_aa: CASSPGIAGVYEQYF
cdr3_nt: TGCGCCAGCAGTCCCGGGATAGCGGGGGTCTACGAGCAGTACTTC

d_call: NA
clone_size: many
v_call: TRBV7-8
j_call: TRBJ1-1
cdr3_aa: CASSLVFTALLGDTEAFF
cdr3_nt: TGTGCCAGCAGCTTAGTATTTACAGCGTTACTAGGGGACACTGAAGCTTTCTTT

d_call: NA
clone_size: once
v_call: TRBV5-1
j_call: TRBJ2-3
cdr3_aa: CASRSTGDTQYF
cdr3_nt: TGCGCCAGCAGAAGCACGGGAGATACGCAGTATTTT

d_call: TRBD1
clone_size: few
v_call: TRBV29-1
j_call: TRBJ2-2
cdr3_aa: CSVEARGPGELFF
cdr3_nt: TGCAGCGTTGAAGCAAGGGGGCCCGGGGAGCTGTTTTTT

d_call: NA
clone_size: few
v_call: TRBV20-1
j_call: TRBJ2-7
cdr3_aa: CSARTTGHDSPYEQYF
cdr3_nt: TGCAGTGCTCGCACCACGGGGCACGACTCCCCCTACGAGCAGTACTTC

d_call: NA
clone_size: many
v_call: TRBV10-3
j_call: TRBJ2-1
cdr3_aa: CASGRGESYNEQFF
cdr3_nt: TGTGCCAGCGGGCGAGGGGAATCCTACAATGAGCAGTTCTTC

d_call: NA
clone_size: NA
v_call: TRBV13
j_call: TRBJ2-3
cdr3_aa: CASSSVDTQYF
cdr3_nt: TGTGCCAGCAGCTCGGTAGATACGCAGTATTTT

d_call: NA
clone_size: NA
v_call: TRBV4-2
j_call: TRBJ1-6
cdr3_aa: CASSQENGGHNSPLHF
cdr3_nt: TGTGCCAGCAGCCAAGAGAACGGGGGTCACAATTCACCCCTCCACTTT

d_call: TRBD1
clone_size: NA
v_call: TRBV12-3/TRBV12-4
j_call: TRBJ2-7
cdr3_aa: CASSSEAGTVQYEQYF
cdr3_nt: TGTGCCAGCAGTTCGGAAGCCGGGACAGTGCAATACGAGCAGTACTTC

d_call: TRBD2
clone_size: many
v_call: TRBV5-6
j_call: TRBJ2-1
cdr3_aa: CASTASGRYENEQFF
cdr3_nt: TGTGCCAGCACGGCTAGCGGGAGGTACGAGAATGAGCAGTTCTTC

d_call: TRBD2
clone_size: NA
v_call: TRBV10-2
j_call: TRBJ2-3
cdr3_aa: CASRSGMSTDTQYF
cdr3_nt: TGCGCCAGCAGGAGCGGGATGAGCACAGATACGCAGTATTTT

d_call: TRBD2
clone_size: NA
v_call: TRBV7-2
j_call: TRBJ2-3
cdr3_aa: CASSLALLTLAGVADSQYF
cdr3_nt: TGTGCCAGCAGCTTAGCCCTTTTAACCCTAGCGGGAGTTGCAGATTCGCAGTATTTT

d_call: TRBD1
clone_size: few
v_call: TRBV12-3/TRBV12-4
j_call: TRBJ1-3
cdr3_aa: CAGRTGAGNTIYF
cdr3_nt: TGTGCCGGACGGACAGGCGCTGGAAACACCATATATTTT

d_call: TRBD2
clone_size: few
v_call: TRBV7-8
j_call: TRBJ2-7
cdr3_aa: CASSLGASGSLVYEQYF
cdr3_nt: TGTGCCAGCAGCTTAGGCGCTAGCGGGAGCTTAGTCTACGAGCAGTACTTC

d_call: NA
clone_size: NA
v_call: TRBV5-7
j_call: TRBJ1-5
cdr3_aa: CASSQSGVRQPQHF
cdr3_nt: TGTGCCAGCAGTCAATCAGGGGTGAGGCAGCCCCAGCATTTT

d_call: NA
clone_size: few
v_call: TRBV27
j_call: TRBJ2-7
cdr3_aa: CASSLKISYEQYF
cdr3_nt: TGTGCCAGCAGTTTAAAGATCTCCTACGAGCAGTACTTC

d_call: NA
clone_size: few
v_call: TRBV11-2
j_call: TRBJ2-3
cdr3_aa: CASSYYNTDTQYF
cdr3_nt: TGTGCCAGCAGCTATTACAACACAGATACGCAGTATTTT

d_call: NA
clone_size: NA
v_call: TRBV4-3
j_call: TRBJ2-1
cdr3_aa: CASGEGLPLYNEQFF
cdr3_nt: TGCGCCAGCGGTGAAGGACTACCCCTCTACAATGAGCAGTTCTTC

d_call: NA
clone_size: few
v_call: TRBV12-3/TRBV12-4
j_call: TRBJ2-1
cdr3_aa: CANGRGVEQFF
cdr3_nt: TGTGCCAACGGGAGAGGGGTTGAGCAGTTCTTC

d_call: NA
clone_size: few
v_call: TRBV4-1
j_call: TRBJ1-5
cdr3_aa: CASSQDRQYYQPQHF
cdr3_nt: TGCGCCAGCAGCCAAGATCGACAGTACTATCAGCCCCAGCATTTT

d_call: NA
clone_size: NA
v_call: TRBV9
j_call: TRBJ2-1
cdr3_aa: CASSQKGGYSYNEQFF
cdr3_nt: TGTGCCAGCAGTCAAAAGGGGGGGTACTCCTACAATGAGCAGTTCTTC

d_call: NA
clone_size: few
v_call: TRBV15
j_call: TRBJ2-7
cdr3_aa: CATSRERSYEQYF
cdr3_nt: TGTGCCACCAGCAGAGAACGAAGCTACGAGCAGTACTTC

d_call: TRBD2
clone_size: many
v_call: TRBV6-5
j_call: TRBJ2-1
cdr3_aa: CASSLESGGGKFF
cdr3_nt: TGTGCCAGCAGTTTAGAGTCGGGGGGAGGAAAGTTCTTC

d_call: NA
clone_size: NA
v_call: TRBV7-2
j_call: TRBJ2-7
cdr3_aa: CASSLFLGSRYEQYF
cdr3_nt: TGTGCCAGCAGCTTATTCTTGGGCAGTAGGTACGAGCAGTACTTC

d_call: NA
clone_size: many
v_call: TRBV10-3
j_call: TRBJ1-3
cdr3_aa: CAITPIWGNTIYF
cdr3_nt: TGTGCCATCACCCCGATTTGGGGAAACACCATATATTTT

d_call: NA
clone_size: NA
v_call: TRBV29-1
j_call: TRBJ2-1
cdr3_aa: CSGDSQGNEQFF
cdr3_nt: TGCAGCGGGGATTCGCAGGGCAATGAGCAGTTCTTC

d_call: TRBD2
clone_size: few
v_call: TRBV29-1
j_call: TRBJ2-1
cdr3_aa: CSVRGLAGEVFF
cdr3_nt: TGCAGCGTCCGGGGGCTAGCGGGAGAGGTGTTCTTC

d_call: TRBD2
clone_size: many
v_call: TRBV19
j_call: TRBJ2-1
cdr3_aa: CASTPGTSSYNEQFF
cdr3_nt: TGTGCCAGTACCCCCGGGACTAGCTCCTACAATGAGCAGTTCTTC

d_call: TRBD2
clone_size: NA
v_call: TRBV15
j_call: TRBJ2-3
cdr3_aa: CATSRDFSSGSTDTQYF
cdr3_nt: TGTGCCACCAGCAGAGATTTTTCTAGCGGAAGCACAGATACGCAGTATTTT

d_call: NA
clone_size: many
v_call: TRBV6-5
j_call: TRBJ1-4
cdr3_aa: CASSNTQATNEKLFF
cdr3_nt: TGTGCCAGCAGCAATACTCAAGCAACTAATGAAAAACTGTTTTTT

d_call: TRBD1
clone_size: few
v_call: TRBV7-9
j_call: TRBJ2-5
cdr3_aa: CASSSGQGIQTQYF
cdr3_nt: TGTGCCAGCAGCTCGGGACAGGGGATTCAGACCCAGTACTTC